The 30 T cell receptor beta chains given below trace back to one sample, sequenced in a study of cytomegalovirus exposure and HLA in healthy donors. This PCR relied on a set of 60 Vbeta primers and 13 Jbeta primers. TCRdb keeps only in-frame clones here, not all; method: immunoSEQ multiplex PCR. The table shows 81,000 or so clones, with less than 75% occurring only once. Sequences were obtained from PBMCs. These receptors were obtained from a woman younger than 45 in good health and CMV-seropositive.

The V and J genes are TRBV27 and TRBJ1-4; 8 nucleotides agree with TRBD1. The CDR3 is 14 residues long. Germline V gives CDR1 MNHEY, CDR2 SMNVEV (reference sequence). After removal of 5 bases from V and 8 bases from J, the junction contained 7 bases not matched to a gene. CDR3 sequence reads: CASSVGQGVEKLFF. The DNA of the CDR3 is TGTGCCAGCAGTGTCGGACAGGGCGTGGAAAAACTGTTTTTT.

A single count supports this clone. V usage is TRBV20-1 and J usage is TRBJ1-2, with 7 bases that match TRBD1. The V gene's germline CDR1 is DFQATT and CDR2 SNEGSKA (reference sequence). Trimming at V came to 6 bases and at J to 8 bases, leaving 6 bases not matched to a gene. This CDR3 comprises 11 residues. DNA of the CDR3: TGCAGTGCCCCGACAGGGAACGGCTACACCTTC. Residues: CSAPTGNGYTF.

The rearrangement uses TRBV19 and TRBJ1-6; a possible D gene is TRBD1 (5 bases). The CDR3 contains 16 residues. CDR1 is LNHDA, CDR2 SQIVND, per germline (reference sequence). Trimming cost V 1 base and J 4 bases, with 11 bases left between them. CDR3 loop: CASSIGQGQYNSPLHF. Here the CDR3 DNA reads TGTGCCAGTAGTATAGGGCAGGGTCAATATAATTCACCCCTCCACTTT.

V usage is TRBV5-8 and J usage is TRBJ1-6; D is unclear. V shed 0 bases and J shed 6 bases, with 10 bases lying between them. Germline loops: CDR1 SGHTS, CDR2 YDEGEE. The length of the CDR3 is 15 residues. CDR3 DNA sequence: TGTGCCAGCAGCTTGGGCGGCCCGGTTAATTCACCCCTCCACTTT. This sequence encodes CASSLGGPVNSPLHF.

This chain joins TRBV11-2 and TRBJ2-6; 8 bases line up with TRBD1. Germline assignment: CDR1 SGHAT and CDR2 FQNNGV. The CDR3 is 15 residues long. V shed 6 bases, J shed 2 bases, and the junction held 3 bases outside the gene matches. CDR3 in DNA: TGTGCCAGCAGGAAACAGGGGGCTGGGGCCAACGTCCTGACTTTC. Its translation is CASRKQGAGANVLTF. Looking up the rest from reference TRBV11-2 and TRBJ2-6 gives the full variable domain: EAGVAQSPRYKIIEKRQSVAFWCNPISGHATLYWYQQILGQGPKLLIQFQNNGVVDDSQLPKDRFSAERLKGVDSTLKIQPAKLEDSAVYLCASRKQGAGANVLTFGAGSRLTVL.

Comment on this clone: At one end the junction does not follow the germline gene, possibly because of a read error. The DNA of the CDR3 is TGTGCCACCAGTACGACTAGCGGGGGGATATCTAGCACAGATACGCAGTATTTT. Protein product: CATSTTSGGISSTDTQYF. V gene TRBV10-3 combines with J gene TRBJ2-3, with 13 bases identical to TRBD2. CDR1 and CDR2 from the germline V gene are ENHRY and SYGVKD. This CDR3 is built from 18 residues.

This clone was observed a handful of times. The V call is TRBV6-6, the J call TRBJ1-5; possible D gene TRBD1, 6 bases. Per the germline V gene, CDR1 is MNHNY and CDR2 is SVGAGI (reference sequence). This CDR3 region has 14 residues. The V and J ends lost 6 bases and 2 bases respectively, with 11 bases between them. The CDR3, as DNA: TGTGCCAGCAGCAGGGGTGCGGGCAATCAGCCCCAGCATTTT. It specifies CASSRGAGNQPQHF.

The chain carries TRBV19 and TRBJ2-7, with 10 nucleotides matching TRBD1. CDR1 and CDR2 from the germline V gene are LNHDA and SQIVND (reference sequence). With V trimmed by 5 bases and J by 5 bases, 3 bases remained unmatched. This CDR3 comprises 13 residues. CDR3 DNA: TGTGCCAGTAGTGTGGGACAGGGGCACGAGCAGTACTTC. Protein: CASSVGQGHEQYF.

The V gene is TRBV6-5, the J gene TRBJ2-2, with unresolved D. Germline V gene sequence: CDR1 MNHEY, CDR2 SVGAGI. The CDR3 is 13 residues long. V lost 2 bases, J lost 3 bases, and 4 bases lay in between. In DNA, the CDR3 is TGTGCCAGCAGTTACGAGCACACCGGGGAGCTGTTTTTT. It codes for CASSYEHTGELFF.

This chain connects TRBV5-1 to TRBJ1-1, with D perhaps TRBD1 (6 bases). The germline V gene has CDR1 SGHRS and CDR2 YFSETQ. The CDR3 has 14 amino acids. V was clipped by 4 bases and J by 0 bases, with 10 bases between them. CDR3 in DNA: TGCGCCAGCAGCACGGGACAAGTGAACACTGAAGCTTTCTTT. This encodes CASSTGQVNTEAFF.

CDR3 nucleotide sequence: TGTGCCAGCGGACTAAGTCCGGGGGAGCAGTACTTC. Translating it yields CASGLSPGEQYF. The chain links TRBV6-6 to TRBJ2-7; a possible D gene is TRBD2 (6 bases). Germline assignment: CDR1 MNHNY and CDR2 SVGAGI (reference sequence). CDR3 length equals 12 residues. Trimming shortened V by 8 bases and J by 7 bases, and 15 bases separated the two germline ends.

The chain combines TRBV11-2 with TRBJ2-1; 15 nucleotides line up with TRBD2. The CDR3 has 19 residues. Trimming took 8 bases from V and 4 from J; bases not matched to a gene: 15. CDR1 and CDR2 from the germline V gene are SGHAT and FQNNGV. CDR3 amino acids: CASASGTSGGSYQYNEQFF. The CDR3 nucleotides are TGTGCCAGCGCCTCCGGGACTAGCGGGGGGTCTTATCAATACAATGAGCAGTTCTTC.

The chain couples TRBV2 to TRBJ2-2; 8 positions match TRBD1. Germline CDR1 reads SNHLY; CDR2 reads FYNNEI. This CDR3 is 14 amino acids long. J gave up 7 bases and V 7 bases, and 8 bases lay outside the gene matches. The CDR3 spells CASTLTGGGGELFF. The CDR3 DNA reads as TGTGCCAGCACCCTTACAGGGGGTGGCGGGGAGCTGTTTTTT.

For this clone: Germline is not matched at one junction end, which may reflect a read error. The chain carries TRBV11-3 and TRBJ2-7, with D perhaps matching TRBD1 (6 bases). This CDR3 has 16 amino acids. Germline CDR1 reads SGHNT; CDR2 reads YENEEA. The CDR3 DNA reads as TGTGCCAGCAGCCTAGAGCTGCGACAGGAGGCCTACGAGCAGTACTTC. Translated, it gives CASSLELRQEAYEQYF.

The chain recombines TRBV4-1 with TRBJ1-1; 9 bases are shared with TRBD1. CDR3 size: 17 residues. The germline CDR1 and CDR2 sequences are MGHRA and YSYEKL. V lost 2 bases to trimming and J lost 4 bases; unmatched junction nucleotides: 11. In nucleotides, the CDR3 is TGCGCCAGCAGCCAACCGGACAGGGGAAGTTGGGGCACTGAAGCTTTCTTT. It encodes CASSQPDRGSWGTEAFF.

The rearrangement joins TRBV11-3 to TRBJ2-5, with 7 positions matching TRBD1. CDR3 length: 15 amino acids. Germline values: CDR1 SGHNT, CDR2 YENEEA. Unmatched junction bases numbered 8, after V lost 5 bases and J lost 2 bases. Here the CDR3 reads CASSREQGPQETQYF. The CDR3 DNA reads TGTGCCAGCAGCAGAGAACAGGGGCCTCAAGAGACCCAGTACTTC.

A word on this clone: One end of the junction is discordant with germline, which a read error may explain. The chain employs TRBV15 and TRBJ1-1; D is unresolved. There are 12 residues in the CDR3. Per germline, CDR1 LNHNV and CDR2 YYDKDF (reference sequence). The CDR3 DNA is TGTTCCACCAGTGCCGGACTCTCTCAAGCTTTCTTT. Its translation: CSTSAGLSQAFF.

This chain connects TRBV6-5 to TRBJ2-3, with a tentative D call TRBD2 (7 bases). V lost 1 base, J lost 4 bases, and 12 bases lay in between. CDR1 is MNHEY and CDR2 is SVGAGI in the germline V gene. CDR3 length equals 15 residues. The CDR3 sequence: CASSYLGGGSDTQYF. The DNA for the CDR3 is TGTGCCAGCAGTTACTTGGGGGGGGGCTCAGATACGCAGTATTTT.

The sample holds a few counts of this clone. The chain links TRBV5-4 to TRBJ1-2; possibly TRBD1 for D (5 bases). Germline-derived CDR1 and CDR2 are SGHNT and YYREEE (reference sequence). Trimming removed 4 bases from V and 8 bases from J, with 21 bases in between. This CDR3 comprises 15 residues. As DNA, the CDR3 is TGTGCCAGCAGCCCGACCGCGGGGGGACTGGGCGGCTACACCTTC. It encodes CASSPTAGGLGGYTF.

This clone was recorded a few times. The junction shows a germline mismatch at one end, possibly a read error. This chain uses TRBV7-9 with TRBJ1-1; D possibly corresponds to TRBD1 (6 bases). The CDR3 has 12 residues. Germline V gene sequence: CDR1 SEHNR, CDR2 FQNEAQ (reference sequence). The CDR3: CSSSSGDFRAFF. The DNA of the CDR3 is TGTTCCAGCAGCTCAGGGGATTTCAGAGCTTTCTTT. The full variable domain, in which reference TRBV7-9 and TRBJ1-1 provide the parts outside the CDR3, is DTGVSQNPRHKITKRGQNVTFRCDPISEHNRLYWYRQTLGQGPEFLTYFQNEAQLEKSRLLSDRFSAERPKGSFSTLEIQRTEQGDSAMYLCSSSSGDFRAFFGQGTRLTVV.

The rearrangement uses TRBV30 and TRBJ1-1, with D possibly being TRBD1 (5 bases). The CDR3 has 14 residues. Trimming shortened V by 0 bases and J by 2 bases, and 10 bases separated the two germline ends. CDR1 GTSNPN and CDR2 SVGIG come from the germline V gene (reference sequence). Written as DNA, the CDR3 is TGTGCCTGGAGTGTATACGGGGGAAACACTGAAGCTTTCTTT. Amino acids: CAWSVYGGNTEAFF.

To note about this clone: At one of its ends the junction is not consistent with the germline gene, which may arise from a read error. The rearrangement joins TRBV9 to TRBJ1-2; a possible D gene is TRBD1 (6 bases). Germline V gene lookup returns CDR1 SGDLS and CDR2 YYNGEE. The CDR3 consists of 13 residues. The CDR3 DNA sequence: TGTGCCAGCAGCTTACAGGGTAACTATGGCTACCCCTTC. It yields the protein CASSLQGNYGYPF.

This clone was seen more than once but under ten times. V usage is TRBV4-1 and J usage is TRBJ1-1, with D perhaps matching TRBD1 (6 bases). Germline lookup yields CDR1 MGHRA and CDR2 YSYEKL. This CDR3 is built from 14 residues. Between the trimmed V and J ends, which lost 4 bases and 6 bases, there was a span of 15 bases. CDR3 protein: CASSRTTDSSEAFF. CDR3 sequence (DNA): TGCGCCAGCAGCCGGACGACGGACAGCTCTGAAGCTTTCTTT.

This chain joins TRBV5-1 and TRBJ2-3; 14 bases align to TRBD2. Germline V gene sequence: CDR1 SGHRS, CDR2 YFSETQ. Trimming at V came to 5 bases and at J to 1 base, leaving 0 bases not matched to a gene. CDR3 length: 15 amino acids. The CDR3 loop is CASRGLAGGTDTQYF. The CDR3 region has the DNA TGCGCCAGCAGGGGACTAGCGGGGGGCACAGATACGCAGTATTTT.

With regard to this clone: Germline and junction disagree at one end, which may indicate a read error. The genes are TRBV19 and TRBJ1-2, with D tentatively TRBD1 (6 bases). The CDR3 is 13 residues long. Germline V lookup: CDR1 LNHDA, CDR2 SQIVND (reference sequence). The CDR3 DNA reads as TGTGCTAGTAGGCACAGGGACCGGCGGGGCTACACCTTC. Translating gives CASRHRDRRGYTF.

This chain links TRBV7-2 with TRBJ2-5; 10 nucleotides agree with TRBD1. The CDR3 length is 15 residues. The V and J ends lost 5 bases and 5 bases, in that order; junction bases with no gene match: 8. Germline V gives CDR1 SGHTA, CDR2 FQGNSA. The CDR3 DNA sequence: TGTGCCAGCAGCCCGACAGGGGGCGCGTGGGAGACCCAGTACTTC. Protein product: CASSPTGGAWETQYF.

The CDR3 sequence is CASGWTQGSNQPQHF. The CDR3 DNA follows: TGTGCTAGTGGTTGGACACAGGGGAGCAATCAGCCCCAGCATTTT. The V gene is TRBV12-5, the J gene TRBJ1-5, with 7 bases identical to TRBD1. CDR1 and CDR2 (germline): LGHNT, FRNRAP. V trimming: 4 bases; J trimming: 1 base; junction bases outside the gene matches: 4. CDR3 length equals 15 residues.

This clone appeared once. The junction does not match germline at one end; this may be a read error. This chain connects TRBV29-1 to TRBJ2-3; no firm D call. Germline V gene data show CDR1 as SQVTM and CDR2 as ANQGSEA. CDR3 size: 12 residues. The CDR3 loop reads CSVEASADTRYF. The CDR3 nucleotides read TGCAGCGTTGAAGCGTCCGCCGATACGCGGTATTTT.

V gene TRBV19 combines with J gene TRBJ1-1, with 8 bases aligning to TRBD1. The CDR3 is made up of 14 amino acids. V lost 7 bases and J lost 3; bases outside the gene matches: 7. Germline CDR1 LNHDA, CDR2 SQIVND (reference sequence). Here the CDR3 reads CASTRTGQYTEAFF. The CDR3 DNA is TGTGCCAGTACCCGGACAGGGCAGTACACTGAAGCTTTCTTT.

The J gene is TRBJ2-1, the V gene TRBV15; D may be TRBD2 (6 bases). The CDR3 loop spans 16 amino acids. Trimming left V 1 base short and J 0 bases short, with 10 bases between. The germline V gene encodes CDR1 LNHNV and CDR2 YYDKDF (reference sequence). The CDR3 sequence is CATSRATGVSYNEQFF. The DNA for the CDR3 is TGTGCCACCAGCAGAGCGACGGGGGTCTCCTACAATGAGCAGTTCTTC.